The 9 T cell receptor beta chains listed next were all sequenced from one sample in a study of tumor-infiltrating lymphocytes in primary liver carcinoma (TCRdb year 2017). Total RNA and DNA were co-extracted from about 19-30 mg of bulk tissue with the AllPrep DNA/RNA mini kit, without cell sorting. TCRdb records Illumina HiSeq 2500 as the sequencer. TCRbeta-specific cDNA was reverse-transcribed from approximately 500 ng total RNA using a constant-region primer and ProtoScript II reverse transcriptase. TCRbeta libraries were built with three nested multiplex PCR rounds, a slightly modified ARM-PCR procedure. Each of the first two PCR rounds ran for approximately 9 cycles using multiplex TRBV1-TRBV30 forward primers together with a Cbeta reverse primer. TCRdb trimmed public reads at Q25 via fastp, called clones via MiXCR and kept in-frame beta chains. Here each entry gathers all rows of one CDR3 protein and keeps the most common genes and DNA. This sample gives around 79,000 distinct CDR3 sequences in total; 69% of them show up just once. Roughly 28% of the sample comes from the top ten.

The sequenced sample was tumor-adjacent normal liver tissue. All receptors derive from a man between 40 and 49 years old with primary liver carcinoma and hepatitis B virus infection.

This clonotype came up many times. V gene TRBV5-1 combines with J gene TRBJ2-2; 9 nucleotides line up with TRBD2. CDR3 length equals 15 residues. Germline CDR1 SGHRS, CDR2 YFSETQ. The V gene end was trimmed by 1 base and the J gene end by 5 bases; junction bases not matched to a gene: 3. CDR3 amino acids: CASSLSAGGTGELFF. The CDR3 DNA follows: TGCGCCAGCAGCTTGTCTGCGGGAGGGACCGGGGAGCTGTTTTTT.

This clonotype was observed once. The junction departs from the called germline gene at one end, perhaps through a read error. This chain uses TRBV5-4 with TRBJ2-5; D remains ambiguous. The CDR3 extends over 14 amino acids. Germline V gene sequence: CDR1 SGHNT, CDR2 YYREEE (reference sequence). CDR3 nucleotide sequence: TGTGCCAGCAGCTTGCCGACGGCCCAGGAGACCCAATACTTC. Translation gives CASSLPTAQETQYF. Complete variable domain (other parts from reference TRBV5-4 and TRBJ2-5): ETGVTQSPTHLIKTRGQQVTLRCSSQSGHNTVSWYQQALGQGPQFIFQYYREEENGRGNFPPRFSGLQFPNYSSELNVNALELDDSALYLCASSLPTAQETQYFGPGTRLLVL.

Details on this clonotype: The junction departs from the called germline gene at one end, perhaps through a read error. The chain is built from TRBV4-2 and TRBJ2-7; a possible D gene is TRBD2 (5 bases). The CDR3 totals 16 residues. Per the germline V gene, CDR1 is LGHNA and CDR2 is YNFKEQ. This CDR3 is CASRQAAYGVSYEQYF. CDR3 DNA sequence: TGTGCCAGCAGGCAAGCGGCTTACGGAGTTTCCTACGAGCAGTACTTC.

The gene calls are TRBV12-3 or TRBV12-4 and TRBJ2-3, with 8 positions matching TRBD1. Losses at the gene ends were 6 bases for V and 8 bases for J; bases not matched to a gene: 10. The CDR3 totals 14 residues. The CDR3 nucleotides read TGTGCCAGCAGGGAGGGGACAGGTTCTGTTACGCAGTATTTT. It is translated as CASREGTGSVTQYF.

To note about this clonotype: The CDR3 does not end in the conserved phenylalanine or tryptophan, so this is likely a read error. It is unclear where the CDR3 begins or ends on the DNA, so no DNA is shown, and the CDR3 is as TCRdb lists it. This chain connects TRBV4-2 to TRBJ2-7; TRBD2, as called in the table, went unchecked against the DNA. The V gene's germline CDR1 is LGHNA and CDR2 YNFKEQ. The CDR3 contains 16 residues when both ends are counted. The CDR3 reads CASSQASSGVSYERYL.

With regard to this clonotype: In this CDR3 the conserved last residue, phenylalanine or tryptophan, is missing, so a read error is likely. The rearrangement joins TRBV29-1 to TRBJ2-5; D is unclear. CDR3 size: 13 residues. The germline V gene encodes CDR1 SQVTM and CDR2 ANQGSEA. CDR3 protein: CSIELSVQETQYL. The CDR3 nucleotides are TGCAGCATTGAACTGTCAGTACAAGAGACCCAGTACTTA.

Only a few counts were recorded for this clonotype. This rearrangement joins TRBV29-1 to TRBJ2-3, with 10 bases aligning to TRBD1. The CDR3 totals 15 residues. CDR1 and CDR2 (germline): SQVTM, ANQGSEA. This CDR3 reads CNAEYRDRGTDTQYF. In nucleotides, the CDR3 is TGCAACGCCGAATACCGGGACAGGGGTACAGATACGCAGTATTTT.

Note on this clonotype: The junction differs from germline at one of its ends, possibly a read error. The CDR3, as DNA: TGTGACAGCAGTTACTCGGGAATCTCAGAAGCTTTCTTT. This translates into CDSSYSGISEAFF. V gene TRBV6-5 combines with J gene TRBJ1-1, with no clear D. CDR3 size: 13 residues. Germline CDR1 and CDR2: MNHEY and SVGAGI.

Remarks on this clonotype: The CDR3 does not close with the conserved phenylalanine or tryptophan, likely indicating a read error. It is unclear where the CDR3 begins or ends on the DNA, so no DNA is shown, and the CDR3 is as TCRdb lists it. CDR3 protein: CASSQARSGSLGTGELFY. The V call is TRBV4-3, the J call TRBJ2-2; the table names TRBD1, a call not compared with the DNA. Germline V gives CDR1 LGHNA, CDR2 YSLEER. From its first to its last residue, the CDR3 has 18 amino acids.